Below, 17 T cell receptor beta chains from the same sample are listed, as sequenced in a study of long-term antiretroviral therapy in people with HIV. The assay, immunoSEQ v3.0, was run at survey level. This table comes from immunoSEQ multiplex PCR, and its TCRdb copy is limited to in-frame clones, with some not included. This table holds about 25,000 clones, about 86% found once. The source was unsorted PBMCs, collected 1.2 years after starting antiretroviral therapy. The origin of the receptors is a man in his fifties with HIV.

The J gene is TRBJ2-7, the V gene TRBV2, with TRBD1 matching 8 bases. The CDR3 loop spans 14 amino acids. With 5 bases clipped from V and 2 bases from J, the junction kept 5 bases outside the gene matches. CDR1 SNHLY and CDR2 FYNNEI come from the germline V gene. This CDR3 is CASSPGTGPYEQYF. In DNA form, the CDR3 reads TGTGCCAGCAGTCCCGGGACAGGACCCTACGAGCAGTACTTC.

This clone turned up a few times. V usage is TRBV2 and J usage is TRBJ1-1, with D perhaps TRBD1 (5 bases). CDR3 size: 13 residues. Trimming shortened V by 8 bases and J by 0 bases, and 10 bases separated the two germline ends. CDR1 is SNHLY, CDR2 FYNNEI, per germline. The CDR3 region has the DNA TGTGCCAGCTCAGGGCAGTTGAACACTGAAGCTTTCTTT. It codes for CASSGQLNTEAFF. The entire variable domain, with the rest obtained from reference TRBV2 and TRBJ1-1, is as follows: EPEVTQTPSHQVTQMGQEVILRCVPISNHLYFYWYRQILGQKVEFLVSFYNNEISEKSEIFDDQFSVERPDGSNFTLKIRSTKLEDSAMYFCASSGQLNTEAFFGQGTRLTVV.

In DNA form, the CDR3 reads TGTGCCTGGAGTGTGGTGACTTACGAGCAGTACTTC. Its protein is CAWSVVTYEQYF. This rearrangement joins TRBV30 to TRBJ2-7; no clear D gene. The V gene lost 0 bases and the J gene lost 4 bases, with 7 bases spanning the gap. Looked up from germline, CDR1 is GTSNPN and CDR2 is SVGIG (reference sequence). The CDR3 length is 12 residues. The variable domain in full, completed from reference TRBV30 and TRBJ2-7, reads SQTIHQWPATLVQPVGSPLSLECTVEGTSNPNLYWYRQAAGRGLQLLFYSVGIGQISSEVPQNLSASRPQDRQFILSSKKLLLSDSGFYLCAWSVVTYEQYFGPGTRLTVT.

The CDR3 loop is CASSKARPSISGNTIYF. CDR3 bases: TGTGCCAGCAGCAAAGCCCGCCCCTCTATCTCTGGAAACACCATATATTTT. The chain has TRBV21-1 and TRBJ1-3. TRBV21-1 is a documented pseudogene. This CDR3 contains 17 residues.

The V and J genes are TRBV6-1 and TRBJ2-7, with D maybe TRBD2 (6 bases). This CDR3 comprises 15 residues. Germline V gives CDR1 MNHNS, CDR2 SASEGT. Trimming removed 2 bases from V and 3 bases from J, with 14 bases in between. The CDR3: CASSERGGQLYEQYF. Here the CDR3 DNA reads TGTGCCAGCAGTGAACGGGGAGGACAACTCTACGAGCAGTACTTC.

The genes are TRBV7-9 and TRBJ2-6; D is ambiguous. Germline V gene sequence: CDR1 SEHNR, CDR2 FQNEAQ (reference sequence). This CDR3 has 13 residues. Trimming left V 3 bases short and J 2 bases short, with 2 bases between. CDR3 residues: CASSFPGANVLTF. DNA for the CDR3: TGTGCCAGCAGCTTCCCTGGGGCCAACGTCCTGACTTTC.

The rearrangement uses TRBV18 and TRBJ2-7; the match to TRBD1 covers 11 bases. Germline V gene lookup returns CDR1 KGHSH and CDR2 LQKENI. There are 15 residues in the CDR3. The V gene end was trimmed by 4 bases and the J gene end by 1 base; junction bases not matched to a gene: 3. The chain's CDR3 is CASSLGTGGSYEQYF. The CDR3, as DNA: TGTGCCAGCTCACTCGGGACAGGGGGATCCTACGAGCAGTACTTC.

This sequence joins TRBV29-1 and TRBJ2-3; D might be TRBD1 (6 bases). The CDR3 sequence is 18 residues long. Germline-derived CDR1 and CDR2 are SQVTM and ANQGSEA. V was trimmed by 4 bases and J by 0 bases, leaving 23 bases between them. Here the CDR3 DNA reads TGCAGCGTTGTCGGTGCCTTACTGCTAGGGGGAAGCACAGATACGCAGTATTTT. Protein: CSVVGALLLGGSTDTQYF.

This chain links TRBV29-1 with TRBJ1-3, with TRBD1 matching over 9 bases. Per germline, CDR1 SQVTM and CDR2 ANQGSEA. The CDR3 has 15 residues. Unmatched junction bases numbered 8, after V lost 7 bases and J lost 1 base. CDR3 coding DNA: TGCAGCGCTTTGGACAGGGGCTCTTCTGGAAACACCATATATTTT. This sequence encodes CSALDRGSSGNTIYF.

The CDR3 sequence is CASSYVVGGGNTEAFF. The CDR3 DNA reads TGTGCCAGCAGTTATGTGGTTGGGGGGGGGAACACTGAAGCTTTCTTT. The chain recombines TRBV28 with TRBJ1-1; D is perhaps TRBD1 (5 bases). Per germline, CDR1 MDHEN and CDR2 SYDVKM. There are 16 residues in the CDR3. V was shortened by 4 bases and J by 1 base, with 16 bases between the two germline ends.

The count of this clone is one. The chain couples TRBV7-2 to TRBJ1-1; TRBD1 might be the D (5 bases). V was trimmed by 1 base and J by 4 bases, leaving 10 bases between them. The CDR3 length is 14 residues. In germline, CDR1 is SGHTA, CDR2 FQGNSA. CDR3 in DNA: TGTGCCAGCAGCTTAGATGGGGCGGGCACTGAAGCTTTCTTT. Protein sequence: CASSLDGAGTEAFF.

The V call is TRBV7-9, the J call TRBJ1-1, with D uncertain. This CDR3 spans 12 amino acids. Germline V lookup: CDR1 SEHNR, CDR2 FQNEAQ (reference sequence). The V and J ends lost 1 base and 7 bases respectively, with 7 bases between them. The chain's CDR3 is CASSLDGFEAFF. In DNA form, the CDR3 reads TGTGCCAGCAGCTTAGACGGGTTTGAAGCTTTCTTT.

The chain carries TRBV19 and TRBJ1-1; D remains unclear. Germline lookup yields CDR1 LNHDA and CDR2 SQIVND (reference sequence). V was pared by 2 bases and J by 8 bases, with 15 bases between. This CDR3 comprises 14 residues. The DNA for the CDR3 is TGTGCCAGTAGTATAAGCAGGCGGCCATTCGAAGCTTTCTTT. This gives the protein CASSISRRPFEAFF.

J is TRBJ2-1 and V is TRBV7-6, with D maybe TRBD2 (5 bases). Trimming removed 5 bases from V and 7 bases from J, with 9 bases in between. CDR3 size: 12 residues. CDR1 is SGHVS, CDR2 FNYEAQ, per germline. The chain's CDR3 is CASSPAGNEQFF. The CDR3, as DNA: TGTGCCAGCAGCCCGGCGGGTAATGAGCAGTTCTTC.

The V call is TRBV28, the J call TRBJ1-5, with 8 positions matching TRBD1. Looked up from germline, CDR1 is MDHEN and CDR2 is SYDVKM. This CDR3 is built from 14 residues. The J segment lost 4 bases and the V segment lost 4 bases, leaving 3 bases of the junction unmatched. The CDR3 coding sequence is TGTGCCAGCAGTTCGCGACAGGGGAATCAGCCCCAGCATTTT. It specifies CASSSRQGNQPQHF.

V gene TRBV5-5 combines with J gene TRBJ1-1, with D hard to call. V dropped 4 bases and J dropped 0 bases, with 7 bases sitting between them. Germline V gives CDR1 SGHKS, CDR2 YYEKEE (reference sequence). The CDR3 has 13 residues. The CDR3 coding sequence is TGTGCCAGCAGCCCTGACGTGAACACTGAAGCTTTCTTT. Its translation is CASSPDVNTEAFF.

The rearrangement joins TRBV18 to TRBJ2-7, with D tentatively TRBD2 (6 bases). The CDR3 has 14 amino acids. Germline values: CDR1 KGHSH, CDR2 LQKENI. Trimming shortened V by 3 bases and J by 0 bases, and 9 bases separated the two germline ends. This chain's CDR3 is CASSPRGISYEQYF. As DNA, the CDR3 is TGTGCCAGCTCACCCCGGGGGATCTCCTACGAGCAGTACTTC.